This TCR beta chain was obtained from a study of shared clonotypes between healthy human individuals. General study findings and limits: The study's rarefaction showed incomplete sorted-subset sequencing despite large depth.

CD4+ cell separation produced CD45RA+ naive and CD45RA-negative memory subsets. The method was immunoSEQ multiplex PCR; TCRdb's version includes in-frame clones alone and lacks a portion of them. In the table there are roughly 1 million clones, around 75% of which are singletons. A few counts support this clone. The target antigen is unknown. The source is a man aged 18 to 29 in good health. The sample taken for sequencing was memory CD4+ T cells sorted from blood. As for subset: CD45RA-negative fraction.

The CDR3: CASSLALTPGTDTQYF. The CDR3 DNA reads as TGCGCCAGCAGCTTGGCTCTCACTCCTGGTACAGATACGCAGTATTTT. The J gene is TRBJ2-3, the V gene TRBV5-1; D gene unclear. With 0 bases removed from V and 3 bases from J, the gap between germline ends came to 14 bases. CDR1 and CDR2 (germline): SGHRS, YFSETQ. The length of the CDR3 is 16 residues.